The source of this TCR beta chain is a study of blood T cell repertoires in COVID-19. In the source study's methods: Cell counts per sample came from amplifying reference gene primers. TCRdb keeps only in-frame clones here, not all; method: immunoSEQ multiplex PCR. The V and J calls and clone size were taken over from that table, and D and trimming were inferred from the DNA. The data show 360,000 or so clones, with roughly 91% seen just once and 1.7% held by the top ten. Symptom resolution, clearance, or two negative PCRs marked donors in Cohort 3 as recovered. CDR3 length: 18 amino acids. V shed 0 bases, J shed 0 bases, and the junction held 13 bases outside the gene matches. CDR1 GTSNPN and CDR2 SVGIG come from the germline V gene (reference sequence).

Source material: PBMCs or T cells enriched from blood (not recorded which). This receptor was obtained from a woman aged 25-40 years who had recovered from COVID-19. The chain uses TRBV30 and TRBJ1-1; 7 nucleotides match TRBD1. CDR3 sequence reads: CAWSVSRDRPSMNTEAFF. The CDR3 DNA reads TGTGCCTGGAGTGTAAGTCGGGACAGACCCTCAATGAACACTGAAGCTTTCTTT.